The 19 T cell receptor beta chains listed next were all sequenced from one sample in a study of shared clonotypes between healthy human individuals. The data were produced by immunoSEQ multiplex PCR, yet TCRdb's version contains in-frame clones alone and is incomplete. The sample contains millions of clones, 80% to 95% of which appear only once. Specimen: naive CD4+ T cells from PBMCs. Noted subset: CD45RA+ positively selected. The origin of the receptors is a man younger than 30 in good health. Some clones in this sample may be carry-over from other donors' samples.

In regard to this clone: The sample has other DNA sequences that encode this CDR3 too. This chain joins TRBV27 and TRBJ2-6, with D unclear. Germline lookup yields CDR1 MNHEY and CDR2 SMNVEV (reference sequence). V was shortened by 1 base and J by 1 base, with 5 bases between the two germline ends. The CDR3 has 15 residues. DNA for the CDR3: TGTGCCAGCAGTTTATTGGGATCTGGGGCCAACGTCCTGACTTTC. Amino acids: CASSLLGSGANVLTF.

The V and J genes are TRBV6-6 and TRBJ2-5; the D is unclear. With 2 bases removed from V and 5 bases from J, the gap between germline ends came to 15 bases. This CDR3 has 15 amino acids. Germline V CDR1 and CDR2: MNHNY, SVGAGI (reference sequence). CDR3 nucleotide sequence: TGTGCCAGCAGTTACGAACACAGCACCAGGGAGACCCAGTACTTC. Translation gives CASSYEHSTRETQYF.

The chain carries TRBV27 and TRBJ2-1; a possible D gene is TRBD1 (6 bases). V gave up 0 bases and J gave up 6 bases, with 18 bases separating them. From germline, CDR1 is MNHEY and CDR2 SMNVEV (reference sequence). CDR3 length equals 17 residues. The CDR3 DNA reads as TGTGCCAGCAGTTTATCCCCCGCCAGGACAGAAATCAATGAGCAGTTCTTC. Protein: CASSLSPARTEINEQFF.

The chain carries TRBV9 and TRBJ2-6; 10 nucleotides align to TRBD1. The germline V gene has CDR1 SGDLS and CDR2 YYNGEE. After removal of 4 bases from V and 2 bases from J, the junction contained 6 bases not matched to a gene. The CDR3 contains 17 residues. Written as DNA, the CDR3 is TGTGCCAGCAGCCCCCGGGGGACAGGGGCTGGGGCCAACGTCCTGACTTTC. This sequence encodes CASSPRGTGAGANVLTF. The variable domain in full, completed from reference TRBV9 and TRBJ2-6, reads DSGVTQTPKHLITATGQRVTLRCSPRSGDLSVYWYQQSLDQGLQFLIQYYNGEERAKGNILERFSAQQFPDLHSELNLSSLELGDSALYFCASSPRGTGAGANVLTFGAGSRLTVL.

This rearrangement joins TRBV5-1 to TRBJ2-3; the match to TRBD1 covers 7 bases. The junction had 8 bases not matched to a gene; V was cut back by 2 bases and J by 2 bases. CDR1 SGHRS and CDR2 YFSETQ come from the germline V gene. The CDR3 totals 16 residues. CDR3 in DNA: TGCGCCAGCAGCTTAACAGGGGTGGCCAACACAGATACGCAGTATTTT. Its translation: CASSLTGVANTDTQYF.

In DNA form, the CDR3 reads TGTGCCAGCAGTACGATGGGGGGACAGAATCAGCCCCAGCATTTT. Translated, it gives CASSTMGGQNQPQHF. The genes are TRBV6-5 and TRBJ1-5, with 7 nucleotides matching TRBD1. The CDR3 has 15 amino acids. V trimming: 5 bases; J trimming: 4 bases; junction bases outside the gene matches: 8. Per the germline V gene, CDR1 is MNHEY and CDR2 is SVGAGI.

The chain employs TRBV28 and TRBJ1-4, with a possible D match to TRBD1 (6 bases). The V gene lost 7 bases and the J gene lost 2 bases, with 17 bases spanning the gap. Germline V lookup: CDR1 MDHEN, CDR2 SYDVKM. The CDR3 runs 16 residues. CDR3 region: CASTKFRGSTNEKLFF. In DNA, the CDR3 is TGTGCCAGCACAAAGTTCAGGGGCTCGACTAATGAAAAACTGTTTTTT.

J is TRBJ2-1 and V is TRBV5-4; 13 bases match TRBD2. This CDR3 contains 19 residues. Germline V gene data show CDR1 as SGHNT and CDR2 as YYREEE (reference sequence). Losses at the gene ends were 0 bases for V and 3 bases for J; bases not matched to a gene: 9. This CDR3 is CASSLAGTSGTSGYNEQFF. Written as DNA, the CDR3 is TGTGCCAGCAGCTTGGCCGGGACTAGCGGGACTAGCGGCTACAATGAGCAGTTCTTC.

The rearrangement uses TRBV5-1 and TRBJ1-4; D unclear. With 0 bases removed from V and 0 bases from J, the gap between germline ends came to 9 bases. The CDR3 runs to 16 residues. Germline CDR1 is SGHRS and CDR2 is YFSETQ. CDR3 protein: CASSLGSSATNEKLFF. CDR3 bases: TGCGCCAGCAGCTTGGGTAGCAGCGCAACTAATGAAAAACTGTTTTTT.

The V and J genes are TRBV6-5 and TRBJ2-2, with 8 bases lining up with TRBD1. The CDR3 covers 15 residues. V shed 6 bases and J 2 bases; nucleotides not matched to a gene: 5. Germline values: CDR1 MNHEY, CDR2 SVGAGI. The CDR3 DNA follows: TGTGCCAGCAGCAGGACAGGGCCTAACACCGGGGAGCTGTTTTTT. Encoded protein: CASSRTGPNTGELFF.

For this clone: One end of the junction is discordant with germline, which a read error may explain. This chain connects TRBV18 to TRBJ2-4; 8 nucleotides line up with TRBD2. This CDR3 contains 13 residues. Per germline, CDR1 KGHSH and CDR2 LQKENI. The CDR3 DNA sequence: TGTGCCAGCTCACCACAGGGACTAGAGGTCAGGGACTTC. Translation gives CASSPQGLEVRDF.

V is TRBV20-1 and J is TRBJ2-7; D ambiguous. CDR3 length: 11 residues. Deletions cut 5 bases from V and 6 bases from J, with 11 bases between. The germline V gene encodes CDR1 DFQATT and CDR2 SNEGSKA (reference sequence). The CDR3 here is CSARTRPEQYF. CDR3 nucleotide sequence: TGCAGTGCTCGAACCCGGCCCGAGCAGTACTTC.

This rearrangement joins TRBV11-3 to TRBJ2-7; 7 positions agree with TRBD1. The ends lost 5 bases at V and 4 bases at J; junction bases unmatched: 5. The CDR3 sequence is 13 residues long. Germline V gene data show CDR1 as SGHNT and CDR2 as YENEEA. CDR3 loop: CASSPGQLYEQYF. The CDR3 DNA reads TGTGCCAGCAGCCCGGGACAGCTATACGAGCAGTACTTC.

This rearrangement joins TRBV2 to TRBJ2-7, with TRBD1 matching 7 bases. Germline values: CDR1 SNHLY, CDR2 FYNNEI. V gave up 4 bases and J gave up 5 bases; unmatched junction bases: 8. This CDR3 has 14 amino acids. The CDR3 spells CASSVETGFHEQYF. DNA for the CDR3: TGTGCCAGCAGTGTTGAGACAGGGTTTCACGAGCAGTACTTC. The full variable domain, completed using reference TRBV2 and TRBJ2-7, is EPEVTQTPSHQVTQMGQEVILRCVPISNHLYFYWYRQILGQKVEFLVSFYNNEISEKSEIFDDQFSVERPDGSNFTLKIRSTKLEDSAMYFCASSVETGFHEQYFGPGTRLTVT.

To note about this clone: A read error may account for a junction end that differs from germline. This rearrangement joins TRBV5-5 to TRBJ1-1, with D perhaps matching TRBD1 (5 bases). This CDR3 comprises 13 residues. Looked up from germline, CDR1 is SGHKS and CDR2 is YYEKEE (reference sequence). The CDR3 sequence is CASSPVTARPSLF. The DNA for the CDR3 is TGTGCCAGCAGCCCAGTGACAGCCAGGCCATCTCTCTTT.

The rearrangement links TRBV30 to TRBJ1-2, with a tentative D call TRBD1 (5 bases). From germline, CDR1 is GTSNPN and CDR2 SVGIG (reference sequence). V gave up 4 bases and J gave up 5 bases, with 17 bases separating them. The CDR3 runs 14 residues. The CDR3 bases are TGTGCCTGGACAGGGTGGCTTGCTCCGTATGGCTACACCTTC. Translation: CAWTGWLAPYGYTF.

This clone came up once. This rearrangement joins TRBV6-5 to TRBJ2-5, with 8 positions matching TRBD1. This CDR3 is built from 14 residues. The trim removed 10 bases at V and 5 bases at J, leaving 12 bases unmatched. CDR1 and CDR2 from the germline V gene are MNHEY and SVGAGI. The CDR3 is CANPPTGAGETQYF. Here the CDR3 DNA reads TGTGCCAACCCCCCGACAGGGGCGGGGGAGACCCAGTACTTC.

This sequence joins TRBV29-1 and TRBJ2-7; the match to TRBD2 covers 14 bases. V shed 7 bases, J shed 4 bases, and the junction held 6 bases outside the gene matches. CDR3 size: 14 residues. Germline V lookup: CDR1 SQVTM, CDR2 ANQGSEA. The CDR3: CSATGLAGGYEQYF. DNA of the CDR3: TGCAGCGCCACCGGACTAGCGGGAGGATACGAGCAGTACTTC.

The chain employs TRBV5-6 and TRBJ2-7, with a tentative D call TRBD1 (5 bases). V was shortened by 4 bases and J by 2 bases, with 28 bases between the two germline ends. Germline CDR1 reads SGHDT; CDR2 reads YYEEEE. The CDR3 consists of 19 residues. Here the CDR3 DNA reads TGTGCCAGCAGCCGAAGCACACCTGGACACTCCCGCCCGCCCTACGAGCAGTACTTC. This sequence encodes CASSRSTPGHSRPPYEQYF.